The 32 T cell receptor beta chains reported below all come from one sample, sequenced in a study of OX40 agonist ivuxolimab in advanced cancers. This table comes from immunoSEQ multiplex PCR, and its TCRdb copy is limited to in-frame clones, with some not included. The table lists tens of thousands of clones, more than 70% of them singletons. This material consisted of CD4+ or CD8+ T cells sorted from blood, taken in a trial of the OX40 agonist ivuxolimab. The receptors come from an adult with an advanced solid tumor such as melanoma, head and neck, liver or kidney cancer.

The gene calls are TRBV7-2 and TRBJ2-3; D unclear. Trimming shortened V by 3 bases and J by 2 bases, and 3 bases separated the two germline ends. Germline-derived CDR1 and CDR2 are SGHTA and FQGNSA. The CDR3 totals 12 residues. The CDR3 DNA follows: TGTGCCAGCAGCTTTTACACAGATACGCAGTATTTT. Translated: CASSFYTDTQYF.

The chain has TRBV6-5 and TRBJ1-1, with 8 bases lining up with TRBD1. The CDR3 sequence is 13 residues long. CDR1 and CDR2 from the germline V gene are MNHEY and SVGAGI. The V segment lost 6 bases and the J segment 5 bases; nucleotides outside the gene matches: 5. This CDR3 reads CASRTTGVTEAFF. DNA of the CDR3: TGTGCCAGCAGAACGACAGGGGTAACTGAAGCTTTCTTT.

The J gene is TRBJ1-2, the V gene TRBV19; 7 nucleotides line up with TRBD1. This CDR3 is built from 15 residues. V gave up 6 bases and J gave up 2 bases; unmatched junction bases: 9. CDR1 LNHDA and CDR2 SQIVND come from the germline V gene (reference sequence). The CDR3 is CASSEGQKINYGYTF. Written as DNA, the CDR3 is TGTGCCAGTAGCGAGGGACAGAAAATAAACTATGGCTACACCTTC.

This clone was seen a few times. This chain connects TRBV4-2 to TRBJ2-1, with 8 bases identical to TRBD2. The CDR3 length is 15 residues. Germline values: CDR1 LGHNA, CDR2 YNFKEQ. With V trimmed by 2 bases and J by 10 bases, 10 bases remained unmatched. Here the CDR3 reads CASSQSAGDWGEQFF. The CDR3 DNA reads as TGTGCCAGCAGCCAATCAGCGGGAGACTGGGGAGAGCAGTTCTTC.

This chain connects TRBV4-1 to TRBJ2-7; D is unclear. Germline CDR1 MGHRA, CDR2 YSYEKL. Trimming left V 4 bases short and J 2 bases short, with 18 bases between. The CDR3 is 16 amino acids. The CDR3 region is CASSRSGRAGPYEQYF. CDR3 in DNA: TGCGCCAGCAGCCGCTCCGGTAGGGCAGGTCCCTACGAGCAGTACTTC.

This chain links TRBV28 with TRBJ1-2; D gene ambiguous. Deletions cut 5 bases from V and 0 bases from J, with 4 bases between. Germline CDR1 is MDHEN and CDR2 is SYDVKM. The length of the CDR3 is 12 residues. The CDR3 DNA follows: TGTGCCAGCAGTCTGGCTAACTATGGCTACACCTTC. Amino acids: CASSLANYGYTF.

The chain carries TRBV7-9 and TRBJ1-2, with 7 bases lining up with TRBD1. Germline V gives CDR1 SEHNR, CDR2 FQNEAQ (reference sequence). Trimming cost V 5 bases and J 4 bases; bases outside gene matches: 1. The CDR3 is 12 residues long. The CDR3 coding sequence is TGTGCCAGCAGCCGACAGGGCTATGGCTACACCTTC. The encoded protein is CASSRQGYGYTF.

This chain uses TRBV20-1 with TRBJ2-1; D perhaps matches TRBD2 (5 bases). The V and J ends lost 6 bases and 15 bases respectively, with 18 bases between them. The V gene's germline CDR1 is DFQATT and CDR2 SNEGSKA (reference sequence). This CDR3 is 11 amino acids long. CDR3 bases: TGCAGTGCCCTTAGGGTGGGAGAGTCGTTCTTC. Protein: CSALRVGESFF.

A word on this clone: No DNA is shown, since the ends of the CDR3 on it are uncertain; the CDR3 is the one TCRdb lists. The rearrangement joins TRBV28 to TRBJ2-3; TRBD1, the table's D call, lacks a check against the DNA. Ends included, the CDR3 has 16 residues. Looked up from germline, CDR1 is MDHEN and CDR2 is SYDVKM. The CDR3: CASSLFGNGDRDTQYF.

The chain is built from TRBV19 and TRBJ1-1, with D hard to call. The germline CDR1 and CDR2 sequences are LNHDA and SQIVND (reference sequence). The germline V and J ends were trimmed by 0 bases and 2 bases, with 7 bases remaining between them. There are 14 residues in the CDR3. CDR3 nucleotides: TGTGCCAGTAGTATAGATCGCGCTAACACTGAAGCTTTCTTT. Its protein product is CASSIDRANTEAFF.

The chain employs TRBV7-9 and TRBJ2-5; 12 nucleotides agree with TRBD2. Unmatched junction bases numbered 6, after V lost 5 bases and J lost 2 bases. Germline V gene data show CDR1 as SEHNR and CDR2 as FQNEAQ (reference sequence). CDR3 length: 16 amino acids. The CDR3 is CASSARLAGAQETQYF. CDR3 in DNA: TGTGCCAGCAGCGCAAGACTAGCGGGGGCGCAAGAGACCCAGTACTTC.

The rearrangement joins TRBV28 to TRBJ1-1; D not certain. There are 13 residues in the CDR3. The V end lost 5 bases, the J end lost 3 bases, and 10 bases lay between the germline ends. CDR1 is MDHEN and CDR2 is SYDVKM in the germline V gene. The CDR3 sequence: CASSRLGDTEAFF. The CDR3 DNA sequence: TGTGCCAGCAGTCGATTGGGAGACACTGAAGCTTTCTTT.

The chain has TRBV5-1 and TRBJ1-3, with D unclear. The V and J ends lost 0 bases and 0 bases respectively, with 7 bases between them. The CDR3 is made up of 15 amino acids. CDR1 SGHRS and CDR2 YFSETQ come from the germline V gene. The CDR3 DNA reads as TGCGCCAGCAGCTTGGATGTGGGCTCTGGAAACACCATATATTTT. Translated, it gives CASSLDVGSGNTIYF.

The chain employs TRBV11-1 and TRBJ2-1; the match to TRBD2 covers 9 bases. CDR3 length: 16 residues. Germline CDR1 SGHAT, CDR2 FQDESV (reference sequence). With V trimmed by 6 bases and J by 4 bases, 10 bases remained unmatched. This chain's CDR3 is CASSSAGTSSYNEQFF. As DNA, the CDR3 is TGTGCCAGCAGTTCGGCCGGGACTAGCAGTTACAATGAGCAGTTCTTC.

This sequence joins TRBV28 and TRBJ2-7, with unresolved D. V was pared by 2 bases and J by 2 bases, with 10 bases between. The CDR3 sequence is 14 residues long. The germline gives CDR1 MDHEN, CDR2 SYDVKM. The CDR3 DNA is TGTGCCAGCAGTTTAGAGGTAACAGCCTACGAGCAGTACTTC. Its translation: CASSLEVTAYEQYF.

The gene calls are TRBV7-9 and TRBJ2-2; D ambiguous. The germline V gene encodes CDR1 SEHNR and CDR2 FQNEAQ (reference sequence). V was trimmed by 0 bases and J by 5 bases, leaving 13 bases between them. This CDR3 spans 16 amino acids. The CDR3 nucleotides are TGTGCCAGCAGCTTAGCTGGCGACTTAAGAACCGGGGAGCTGTTTTTT. Translation gives CASSLAGDLRTGELFF.

This chain links TRBV5-1 with TRBJ1-4; weak D call: TRBD1 (5 bases). CDR1 is SGHRS, CDR2 YFSETQ, per germline. With 1 base removed from V and 6 bases from J, the gap between germline ends came to 7 bases. The CDR3 extends over 13 amino acids. The CDR3 coding sequence is TGCGCCAGCAGCTTGATAGGGGATGAAAAACTGTTTTTT. Translation: CASSLIGDEKLFF.

The chain links TRBV5-6 to TRBJ2-1, with TRBD1 matching over 9 bases. This CDR3 is built from 16 residues. The V gene's germline CDR1 is SGHDT and CDR2 YYEEEE. V gave up 6 bases and J gave up 4 bases; unmatched junction bases: 11. The CDR3 loop reads CASNNRDRALYNEQFF. The CDR3 bases are TGTGCCAGCAATAACCGGGACAGGGCCCTTTACAATGAGCAGTTCTTC.

The chain joins TRBV5-5 to TRBJ2-7; D is possibly TRBD2 (6 bases). The V end lost 4 bases, the J end lost 4 bases, and 18 bases lay between the germline ends. Germline CDR1 SGHKS, CDR2 YYEKEE (reference sequence). The CDR3 contains 15 residues. CDR3 DNA: TGTGCCAGCAGCAGGAGGGACGAGGCCCGTTACGAGCAGTACTTC. It yields the protein CASSRRDEARYEQYF.

This chain uses TRBV27 with TRBJ2-7, with a possible D match to TRBD2 (5 bases). Trimming stripped 6 bases from V and 3 bases from J, with 18 bases between. This CDR3 region has 15 residues. In germline, CDR1 is MNHEY, CDR2 SMNVEV (reference sequence). The CDR3 protein is CASRGIRLGDYEQYF. The CDR3 DNA is TGTGCCAGCAGGGGAATTCGCCTGGGAGACTACGAGCAGTACTTC.

The V call is TRBV5-1, the J call TRBJ2-7; 10 nucleotides match TRBD2. This CDR3 is built from 16 residues. Germline V gene lookup returns CDR1 SGHRS and CDR2 YFSETQ. V was clipped by 0 bases and J by 2 bases; unmatched bases: 5. Written as DNA, the CDR3 is TGCGCCAGCAGCTTGGAAGCTAGCGGGAGCACCTACGAGCAGTACTTC. Encoded protein: CASSLEASGSTYEQYF.

The chain recombines TRBV11-3 with TRBJ2-5, with D tentatively TRBD1 or TRBD2 (6 bases each). V lost 5 bases to trimming and J lost 5 bases, with 18 bases between them. The CDR3 totals 15 residues. Germline V gives CDR1 SGHNT, CDR2 YENEEA. In DNA, the CDR3 is TGTGCCAGCAGCAACGGGGGCACAGGGAAGGAGACCCAGTACTTC. Translating it yields CASSNGGTGKETQYF.

The rearrangement uses TRBV2 and TRBJ2-3, with 7 bases fitting TRBD1. CDR1 and CDR2 (germline): SNHLY, FYNNEI. Unmatched junction bases numbered 8, after V lost 4 bases and J lost 1 base. CDR3 size: 16 residues. Here the CDR3 DNA reads TGTGCCAGCAGTGGGGACAGAGACTGGGGCACAGATACGCAGTATTTT. Translating it yields CASSGDRDWGTDTQYF.

This chain joins TRBV7-8 and TRBJ2-1; 9 nucleotides match TRBD2. This CDR3 contains 18 residues. After removal of 2 bases from V and 4 bases from J, the junction contained 12 bases not matched to a gene. CDR1 is SGHVS and CDR2 is FQNEAQ in the germline V gene. Here the CDR3 DNA reads TGTGCCAGCAGCTTAAATTCGGGCGGGAGGGGTATTTACAATGAGCAGTTCTTC. Amino acid sequence: CASSLNSGGRGIYNEQFF.

The genes are TRBV27 and TRBJ1-1; D is uncertain. V dropped 5 bases and J dropped 1 base, with 11 bases sitting between them. The CDR3 totals 14 residues. Germline V gene lookup returns CDR1 MNHEY and CDR2 SMNVEV (reference sequence). CDR3 nucleotides: TGTGCCAGCAGTCCCCTACAAAGGAACACTGAAGCTTTCTTT. Its translation: CASSPLQRNTEAFF.

The chain combines TRBV7-8 with TRBJ2-7; 13 positions agree with TRBD2. The germline V gene encodes CDR1 SGHVS and CDR2 FQNEAQ. The ends lost 4 bases at V and 0 bases at J; junction bases unmatched: 6. CDR3 length: 17 amino acids. The CDR3 coding sequence is TGTGCCAGCAGCTCCGCCGGGACTAGCGGGACCTCCTACGAGCAGTACTTC. This codes for CASSSAGTSGTSYEQYF.

The chain is built from TRBV4-1 and TRBJ2-1, with 8 bases matching TRBD2. The CDR3 spans 16 residues. The trim removed 4 bases at V and 6 bases at J, leaving 11 bases unmatched. Looked up from germline, CDR1 is MGHRA and CDR2 is YSYEKL. CDR3 sequence (DNA): TGCGCCAGCAGCCTTAACCCGGGGGGGGTCGGCAATGAGCAGTTCTTC. It yields the protein CASSLNPGGVGNEQFF.

V usage is TRBV5-5 and J usage is TRBJ2-5, with unresolved D. This CDR3 comprises 16 residues. CDR1 and CDR2 (germline): SGHKS, YYEKEE (reference sequence). V was pared by 3 bases and J by 1 base, with 16 bases between. CDR3 loop: CASSSSWGRAQETQYF. CDR3 coding DNA: TGTGCCAGCAGCTCCTCTTGGGGTCGGGCCCAAGAGACCCAGTACTTC. Filled out from reference TRBV5-5 and TRBJ2-5, the complete variable domain reads DAGVTQSPTHLIKTRGQQVTLRCSPISGHKSVSWYQQVLGQGPQFIFQYYEKEERGRGNFPDRFSARQFPNYSSELNVNALLLGDSALYLCASSSSWGRAQETQYFGPGTRLLVL.

The chain carries TRBV19 and TRBJ2-5; the D is unclear. Judging by the DNA end, TRBJ2-7 fits better; the J call may be wrong. This CDR3 region has 14 residues. Germline V gives CDR1 LNHDA, CDR2 SQIVND (reference sequence). CDR3 bases: TGTGCCAGTAGCCCCTCCTCCAGACCTTACGAGCAGTACTTC. Translating it yields CASSPSSRPYEQYF.

J is TRBJ2-5 and V is TRBV5-1; D is possibly TRBD2 (5 bases). This CDR3 is 16 amino acids long. V dropped 2 bases and J dropped 6 bases, with 20 bases sitting between them. Germline assignment: CDR1 SGHRS and CDR2 YFSETQ. CDR3 sequence: CASSFTGVQGRQTQYF. DNA of the CDR3: TGCGCCAGCAGCTTTACCGGGGTACAAGGGCGGCAGACCCAGTACTTC.

This clone has a single count. The rearrangement uses TRBV7-2 and TRBJ2-7; 9 positions agree with TRBD2. V shed 7 bases, J shed 5 bases, and the junction held 6 bases outside the gene matches. Per the germline V gene, CDR1 is SGHTA and CDR2 is FQGNSA. The CDR3 covers 13 residues. The CDR3 spells CASNIAGANEQYF. CDR3 sequence (DNA): TGTGCCAGCAACATAGCGGGAGCAAACGAGCAGTACTTC.

J is TRBJ1-1 and V is TRBV5-6, with unresolved D. Germline assignment: CDR1 SGHDT and CDR2 YYEEEE. Trimming took 4 bases from V and 1 from J, leaving 2 bases between them. The CDR3 runs 11 residues. In nucleotides, the CDR3 is TGTGCCAGCAGCACGAACACTGAAGCTTTCTTT. This codes for CASSTNTEAFF.